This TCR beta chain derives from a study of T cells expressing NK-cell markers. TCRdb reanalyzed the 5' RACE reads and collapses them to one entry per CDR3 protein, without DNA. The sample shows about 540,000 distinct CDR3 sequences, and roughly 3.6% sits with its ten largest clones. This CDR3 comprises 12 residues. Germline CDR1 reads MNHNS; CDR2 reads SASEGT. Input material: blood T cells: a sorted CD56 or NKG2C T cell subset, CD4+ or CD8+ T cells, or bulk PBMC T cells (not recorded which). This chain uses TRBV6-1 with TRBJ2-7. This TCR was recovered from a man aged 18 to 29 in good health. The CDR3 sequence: CASSEETYEQYF.